Shown below are 26 T cell receptor beta chains from a single sample sequenced in a study of early stage breast cancer tumors. Data came from immunoSEQ multiplex PCR; TCRdb stores just in-frame clones and leaves some out. The repertoire consists of about 53,000 clones, with under 95% occurring once and the leading ten covering around 5%. Sequenced input: blood. The receptors shown here come from a person aged 65-85 years with breast cancer.

This chain links TRBV13 with TRBJ2-7, with D possibly TRBD1 on 6 matching bases. CDR1 is PRHDT and CDR2 is FYEKMQ in the germline V gene (reference sequence). The CDR3 is 14 residues long. V lost 1 base and J lost 2, with 9 bases in between. CDR3 protein: CASSLDRATYEQYF. DNA for the CDR3: TGTGCCAGCAGCTTAGACAGGGCGACCTACGAGCAGTACTTC.

This CDR3 reads CASSRQVRDRGYNSPLHF. CDR3 DNA sequence: TGTGCCAGCAGCCGGCAGGTCCGGGACAGGGGCTATAATTCACCCCTCCACTTT. J is TRBJ1-6 and V is TRBV5-6; 10 bases fit TRBD1. The CDR3 runs 18 residues. Germline V CDR1 and CDR2: SGHDT, YYEEEE. Trimming took 4 bases from V and 3 from J; bases not matched to a gene: 10.

DNA of the CDR3: TGTGCCAGCAGCCCGACAGGGACCTATGGCTACACCTTC. Protein sequence: CASSPTGTYGYTF. The V call is TRBV7-9, the J call TRBJ1-2; 7 bases fit TRBD1. CDR3 length: 13 residues. Per the germline V gene, CDR1 is SEHNR and CDR2 is FQNEAQ (reference sequence). V dropped 5 bases and J dropped 4; count of bases not matched to a gene: 4.

This chain links TRBV2 with TRBJ1-4; D is uncertain. The CDR3 loop spans 13 amino acids. V was trimmed by 7 bases and J by 0 bases, leaving 6 bases between them. Germline values: CDR1 SNHLY, CDR2 FYNNEI. CDR3 residues: CASTSATNEKLFF. CDR3 coding DNA: TGTGCCAGCACTAGTGCAACTAATGAAAAACTGTTTTTT.

This chain links TRBV5-1 with TRBJ1-1; a possible D gene is TRBD1 (6 bases). Germline V gene data show CDR1 as SGHRS and CDR2 as YFSETQ. The V end lost 3 bases, the J end lost 0 bases, and 12 bases lay between the germline ends. The CDR3 has 15 residues. CDR3 nucleotide sequence: TGCGCCAGCAGCTCCGGACAGACTTTGAACACTGAAGCTTTCTTT. Amino acids: CASSSGQTLNTEAFF.

This chain joins TRBV7-2 and TRBJ2-7; 7 nucleotides match TRBD2. The trim removed 2 bases at V and 2 bases at J, leaving 12 bases unmatched. Germline CDR1 reads SGHTA; CDR2 reads FQGNSA. This CDR3 is built from 17 residues. This CDR3 reads CASSLRAGVAPTYEQYF. CDR3 in DNA: TGTGCCAGCAGCTTAAGGGCGGGGGTAGCGCCTACCTACGAGCAGTACTTC.

This chain connects TRBV6-1 to TRBJ1-6, with 10 bases identical to TRBD1. The germline CDR1 and CDR2 sequences are MNHNS and SASEGT. The ends lost 4 bases at V and 14 bases at J; junction bases unmatched: 8. The CDR3 runs to 14 residues. CDR3 coding DNA: TGTGCCAGCAGTGCCGGACAGGGGGGCCCCACCCTCCACTTT. Translated, it gives CASSAGQGGPTLHF.

The chain combines TRBV7-9 with TRBJ1-1; unclear D gene. CDR1 and CDR2 from the germline V gene are SEHNR and FQNEAQ (reference sequence). The CDR3 consists of 13 residues. Trimming cost V 5 bases and J 6 bases, with 13 bases left between them. Written as DNA, the CDR3 is TGTGCCAGCAGCCTACCCAACCGAGCTGAAGCTTTCTTT. As protein: CASSLPNRAEAFF.

V usage is TRBV9 and J usage is TRBJ2-2, with 8 bases aligning to TRBD2. Looked up from germline, CDR1 is SGDLS and CDR2 is YYNGEE. The ends lost 2 bases at V and 6 bases at J; junction bases unmatched: 6. The CDR3 is 15 amino acids. The CDR3: CASSVDSGRPGELFF. The CDR3 coding sequence is TGTGCCAGCAGCGTTGACAGCGGGAGACCCGGGGAGCTGTTTTTT.

In its sample, this clone was seen once. V and J are TRBV5-1 and TRBJ2-7; possibly TRBD2 for D (5 bases). The V and J ends lost 0 bases and 6 bases respectively, with 10 bases between them. The germline CDR1 and CDR2 sequences are SGHRS and YFSETQ. This CDR3 is built from 13 residues. CDR3 coding DNA: TGCGCCAGCAGCTTGGCCTTAGAGGGCGAGCAGTACTTC. Translating gives CASSLALEGEQYF.

The genes are TRBV7-3 and TRBJ2-5; D is undetermined. The CDR3 has 13 amino acids. The ends were cut back, 1 base at V and 14 bases at J, with 17 bases in the middle. Germline values: CDR1 SGHTA, CDR2 FQGTGA. The CDR3 coding sequence is TGTGCCAGCAGCTTAATAGGTGACTTTCAGTTCTACTTC. Translating it yields CASSLIGDFQFYF.

The chain employs TRBV29-1 and TRBJ2-7, with D maybe TRBD2 (6 bases). This CDR3 region has 14 residues. V was pared by 0 bases and J by 0 bases, with 9 bases between. The germline gives CDR1 SQVTM, CDR2 ANQGSEA. The CDR3 DNA reads TGCAGCGTTGAAGATTCGGGAGCCTCCTACGAGCAGTACTTC. Translation: CSVEDSGASYEQYF.

The gene calls are TRBV4-1 and TRBJ2-5, with D perhaps TRBD2 (6 bases). Germline CDR1 MGHRA, CDR2 YSYEKL. This CDR3 has 14 residues. Between the trimmed V and J ends, which lost 4 bases and 7 bases, there was a span of 16 bases. Here the CDR3 DNA reads TGCGCCAGCAGCCCGGACGGGAGCTACGGGACCCAGTACTTC. Amino acids: CASSPDGSYGTQYF.

J is TRBJ2-2 and V is TRBV19; TRBD2 might be the D (5 bases). Trimming took 3 bases from V and 0 from J, leaving 8 bases between them. The CDR3 totals 15 residues. Germline V lookup: CDR1 LNHDA, CDR2 SQIVND (reference sequence). The CDR3 nucleotides read TGTGCCAGTAGTATCCGGGGATCGAACACCGGGGAGCTGTTTTTT. This codes for CASSIRGSNTGELFF.

The V gene is TRBV5-4, the J gene TRBJ2-1; a possible D gene is TRBD2 (6 bases). Germline V gene lookup returns CDR1 SGHNT and CDR2 YYREEE (reference sequence). This CDR3 region has 13 residues. The V gene lost 2 bases and the J gene lost 6 bases, with 9 bases spanning the gap. DNA of the CDR3: TGTGCCAGCAGCTTCCTAGCGAGCAATGAGCAGTTCTTC. It is translated as CASSFLASNEQFF.

The chain carries TRBV5-1 and TRBJ1-1; D uncertain. Germline assignment: CDR1 SGHRS and CDR2 YFSETQ. This CDR3 comprises 16 residues. V was pared by 0 bases and J by 10 bases, with 22 bases between. CDR3 nucleotide sequence: TGCGCCAGCAGCTTGGGATGGTCGTCCCAACCAGATGGAGCTTTCTTT. Translation: CASSLGWSSQPDGAFF.

V and J are TRBV10-3 and TRBJ1-4, with a tentative D call TRBD1 (6 bases). Trimming cost V 0 bases and J 8 bases, with 10 bases left between them. From germline, CDR1 is ENHRY and CDR2 SYGVKD. The CDR3 runs to 14 residues. The CDR3 here is CAISESAGAEKLFF. The CDR3 DNA reads as TGTGCCATCAGTGAGTCGGCAGGGGCAGAAAAACTGTTTTTT.

This clone was seen a handful of times. This chain joins TRBV7-2 and TRBJ1-2, with TRBD1 as a possible D gene (6 bases). The V end was cut by 7 bases, the J end by 5 bases, with 17 bases between. CDR3 length equals 14 residues. CDR1 and CDR2 from the germline V gene are SGHTA and FQGNSA. CDR3 amino acids: CASKPQGGPYGYTF. The CDR3 nucleotides read TGTGCCAGCAAGCCTCAAGGGGGACCTTATGGCTACACCTTC.

This chain uses TRBV2 with TRBJ2-7, with TRBD2 as a possible D gene (6 bases). The CDR3 covers 13 residues. In germline, CDR1 is SNHLY, CDR2 FYNNEI. The V gene lost 2 bases and the J gene lost 6 bases, with 11 bases spanning the gap. CDR3: CASSERRGAEQYF. The CDR3, as DNA: TGTGCCAGCAGTGAACGGAGGGGCGCCGAGCAGTACTTC.

The table lists this clone with a count of one. The rearrangement uses TRBV4-1 and TRBJ2-7; D is possibly TRBD2 (6 bases). The CDR3 has 16 residues. Germline lookup yields CDR1 MGHRA and CDR2 YSYEKL. V gave up 0 bases and J gave up 5 bases, with 17 bases separating them. The CDR3 bases are TGCGCCAGCAGCCAAGATCCCCGGGGGAGAAGCGACGAGCAGTACTTC. Translated: CASSQDPRGRSDEQYF.

For this clone: An end of the junction does not agree with germline; a read error may underlie this. The V gene is TRBV5-1, the J gene TRBJ2-5; D uncertain. The germline CDR1 and CDR2 sequences are SGHRS and YFSETQ. The CDR3 loop spans 14 amino acids. The CDR3 sequence: CASSLNWPQQTQYF. The CDR3 coding sequence is TGCGCCAGCAGCTTAAATTGGCCCCAACAGACCCAGTACTTC.

This chain uses TRBV7-9 with TRBJ1-1; maybe TRBD1 (6 bases). This CDR3 region has 15 residues. Germline V lookup: CDR1 SEHNR, CDR2 FQNEAQ (reference sequence). V was clipped by 3 bases and J by 1 base, with 12 bases between them. CDR3 sequence (DNA): TGTGCCAGCAGCTTTATAACAGGGAGGAACACTGAAGCTTTCTTT. It is translated as CASSFITGRNTEAFF.

The chain recombines TRBV5-4 with TRBJ1-2; tentative D call: TRBD1 (6 bases). CDR1 and CDR2 (germline): SGHNT, YYREEE (reference sequence). This CDR3 spans 14 amino acids. The V and J ends lost 4 bases and 2 bases respectively, with 12 bases between them. The CDR3 sequence is CASSPAGDNYGYTF. The CDR3 DNA is TGTGCCAGCAGCCCGGCAGGGGACAACTATGGCTACACCTTC.

V usage is TRBV6-5 and J usage is TRBJ1-1; the D is unclear. The CDR3 is made up of 11 amino acids. Germline values: CDR1 MNHEY, CDR2 SVGAGI. With 2 bases removed from V and 6 bases from J, the gap between germline ends came to 4 bases. The CDR3 coding sequence is TGTGCCAGCAGTTACCGGGCTGAAGCTTTCTTT. This codes for CASSYRAEAFF.

The chain couples TRBV6-5 to TRBJ1-6; D gene ambiguous. V was cut by 2 bases and J by 2 bases, with 10 bases left in between. The CDR3 is 16 residues long. In germline, CDR1 is MNHEY, CDR2 SVGAGI. The CDR3 is CASSYPGNPYNSPLHF. The DNA of the CDR3 is TGTGCCAGCAGTTACCCGGGTAATCCCTATAATTCACCCCTCCACTTT.

The rearrangement joins TRBV14 to TRBJ1-5; D unclear. Looked up from germline, CDR1 is SGHDN and CDR2 is FVKESK. This CDR3 comprises 13 residues. Trimming took 2 bases from V and 5 from J, leaving 7 bases between them. The CDR3 protein is CASSQSRDQPQHF. The CDR3 DNA reads as TGTGCCAGCAGCCAAAGCCGGGATCAGCCCCAGCATTTT.